Listed below are T cell receptor beta chains from one sample, sequenced in a study of blood T cells in healthy people across ages. From the 5' RACE reads, TCRdb called clonotypes with MiXCR, one entry per CDR3 protein. The data hold over 700,000 distinct CDR3 sequences, with less than 70% observed a single time. The sequenced sample was blood. The receptors were gathered from a man older than 75 in good health. Both conserved end residues are part of each CDR3. Fields, in order: J gene, clone size, D gene, V gene, CDR3 protein, CDR3 DNA. The D gene is left open where the match is weak. The size field is filled for only some rows; it gives once, few, many or a size class.

J gene: TRBJ1-1; clone size: .; D gene: .; V gene: TRBV7-9; CDR3 protein: CASSLGRPDTEAFF; CDR3 DNA: TGTGCCAGCAGCTTAGGGCGGCCCGACACTGAAGCTTTCTTT
J gene: TRBJ2-4; clone size: .; D gene: TRBD1; V gene: TRBV7-8; CDR3 protein: CASSFDPGQGLAKNIQYF; CDR3 DNA: TGTGCCAGCAGCTTCGACCCAGGACAGGGCTTAGCCAAAAACATTCAGTACTTC
J gene: TRBJ2-2; clone size: .; D gene: .; V gene: TRBV7-6; CDR3 protein: CASSSYGRTGELFF; CDR3 DNA: TGTGCCAGCAGCTCATACGGACGCACCGGGGAGCTGTTTTTT
J gene: TRBJ2-3; clone size: .; D gene: TRBD2; V gene: TRBV7-2; CDR3 protein: CASSPSVGGVSTDTQYF; CDR3 DNA: TGTGCCAGCAGCCCATCCGTGGGGGGGGTCAGCACAGATACGCAGTATTTT
J gene: TRBJ2-1; clone size: .; D gene: .; V gene: TRBV29-1; CDR3 protein: CSLGSRGGEQFF; CDR3 DNA: TGCAGCCTTGGGTCCAGGGGTGGTGAGCAGTTCTTC
J gene: TRBJ2-5; clone size: .; D gene: .; V gene: TRBV5-5; CDR3 protein: CASSLAWGLAYQETQYF; CDR3 DNA: TGTGCCAGCAGCTTGGCCTGGGGCCTAGCTTACCAAGAGACCCAGTACTTC
J gene: TRBJ1-4; clone size: few; D gene: TRBD1; V gene: TRBV29-1; CDR3 protein: CSAQTGLGEKLFF; CDR3 DNA: TGCAGCGCTCAGACAGGGCTTGGGGAAAAACTGTTTTTT
J gene: TRBJ2-3; clone size: .; D gene: .; V gene: TRBV12-3/TRBV12-4; CDR3 protein: CASSSRGSSSRYAYF; CDR3 DNA: TGTGCCAGCAGTTCCCGGGGGAGTTCTAGCAGATACGCGTATTTT
J gene: TRBJ2-2; clone size: once; D gene: .; V gene: TRBV5-1; CDR3 protein: CASSLENRENTGELFF; CDR3 DNA: TGCGCCAGCAGCTTGGAGAACAGGGAGAACACCGGGGAGCTGTTTTTT
J gene: TRBJ2-5; clone size: few; D gene: .; V gene: TRBV7-8; CDR3 protein: CASSPTTGYDEQYF; CDR3 DNA: TGTGCCAGCAGCCCGACCACAGGGTACGATGAGCAGTACTTC
J gene: TRBJ1-1; clone size: .; D gene: .; V gene: TRBV4-1; CDR3 protein: CASSQAPTEAFF; CDR3 DNA: TGCGCCAGCAGCCAAGCCCCCACTGAAGCTTTCTTT
J gene: TRBJ1-4; clone size: .; D gene: .; V gene: TRBV6-6; CDR3 protein: CASRTTENGKLFF; CDR3 DNA: TGTGCCAGCAGGACGACCGAGAACGGAAAACTGTTTTTT
J gene: TRBJ2-1; clone size: .; D gene: TRBD2; V gene: TRBV20-1; CDR3 protein: CSAPGTSVNEQFF; CDR3 DNA: TGCAGTGCTCCCGGGACTAGCGTCAATGAGCAGTTCTTC
J gene: TRBJ2-7; clone size: .; D gene: .; V gene: TRBV27; CDR3 protein: CASRRLGDVAKGSYEQYF; CDR3 DNA: TGTGCCAGCAGAAGGCTTGGGGACGTAGCGAAGGGGTCCTACGAGCAGTACTTC
J gene: TRBJ2-5; clone size: .; D gene: .; V gene: TRBV4-3; CDR3 protein: CASSQELSGRGEQYF; CDR3 DNA: TGCGCCAGCAGCCAAGAACTTAGCGGCCGCGGGGAGCAGTACTTC
J gene: TRBJ1-4; clone size: .; D gene: .; V gene: TRBV20-1; CDR3 protein: CSASIQGEPEKLFF; CDR3 DNA: TGCAGTGCTTCAATCCAGGGTGAACCTGAAAAACTGTTTTTT
J gene: TRBJ2-7; clone size: .; D gene: TRBD2; V gene: TRBV28; CDR3 protein: CASMLAGGTYEQYF; CDR3 DNA: TGTGCCAGCATGCTAGCGGGAGGTACCTACGAGCAGTACTTC
J gene: TRBJ2-7; clone size: .; D gene: .; V gene: TRBV6-6; CDR3 protein: CASSYSGYNEQYF; CDR3 DNA: TGTGCCAGCAGTTACTCTGGGTACAATGAGCAGTACTTC
J gene: TRBJ2-1; clone size: .; D gene: .; V gene: TRBV28; CDR3 protein: CASGNIAGQFF; CDR3 DNA: TGTGCCAGCGGAAATATCGCGGGGCAGTTCTTC
J gene: TRBJ2-1; clone size: .; D gene: .; V gene: TRBV4-1; CDR3 protein: CASSQAPGAYEQFF; CDR3 DNA: TGCGCCAGCAGCCAAGCACCGGGGGCATATGAGCAGTTCTTC
J gene: TRBJ2-7; clone size: .; D gene: TRBD1; V gene: TRBV6-2/TRBV6-3; CDR3 protein: CASSDPRQGSFYEQYF; CDR3 DNA: TGTGCCAGCAGTGACCCCCGACAGGGGTCTTTCTACGAGCAGTACTTC
J gene: TRBJ1-5; clone size: .; D gene: .; V gene: TRBV27; CDR3 protein: CATGPYSNQPQHF; CDR3 DNA: TGTGCCACCGGCCCCTATAGCAATCAGCCCCAGCATTTT
J gene: TRBJ2-7; clone size: .; D gene: .; V gene: TRBV20-1; CDR3 protein: CSGIPGSANYEQYF; CDR3 DNA: TGCAGTGGGATACCGGGTAGCGCGAACTACGAGCAGTACTTC
J gene: TRBJ1-6; clone size: .; D gene: TRBD1; V gene: TRBV12-3/TRBV12-4; CDR3 protein: CASSPGTGANNSPLHF; CDR3 DNA: TGTGCCAGCAGTCCCGGGACAGGGGCTAATAATTCACCCCTCCACTTT
J gene: TRBJ2-1; clone size: .; D gene: .; V gene: TRBV7-9; CDR3 protein: CASTRWGSADNEQFF; CDR3 DNA: TGTGCCAGCACGCGGTGGGGTAGCGCCGACAATGAGCAGTTCTTC
J gene: TRBJ2-1; clone size: .; D gene: TRBD1; V gene: TRBV10-3; CDR3 protein: CAIGTGGQWQFF; CDR3 DNA: TGTGCCATCGGGACAGGGGGCCAATGGCAGTTCTTC
J gene: TRBJ2-1; clone size: few; D gene: TRBD2; V gene: TRBV25-1; CDR3 protein: CAGGRGNEQFF; CDR3 DNA: TGTGCCGGCGGGAGGGGCAATGAGCAGTTCTTC
J gene: TRBJ2-3; clone size: few; D gene: .; V gene: TRBV7-2; CDR3 protein: CASSLEQLGRYAYF; CDR3 DNA: TGTGCCAGCAGTTTAGAACAGTTGGGGAGATACGCGTATTTT
J gene: TRBJ2-1; clone size: .; D gene: TRBD2; V gene: TRBV20-1; CDR3 protein: CSASGLAAGANEQFF; CDR3 DNA: TGCAGTGCTTCTGGACTAGCGGCCGGAGCCAATGAGCAGTTCTTC
J gene: TRBJ2-4; clone size: .; D gene: TRBD2; V gene: TRBV2; CDR3 protein: CASRSGRETNIQYF; CDR3 DNA: TGTGCCAGCAGATCCGGGAGGGAGACAAACATTCAGTACTTC
J gene: TRBJ2-6; clone size: .; D gene: TRBD1; V gene: TRBV6-1; CDR3 protein: CASSARTGTLSGANVLTF; CDR3 DNA: TGTGCCAGCAGTGCGCGGACAGGCACCCTCTCTGGGGCCAACGTCCTGACTTTC
J gene: TRBJ2-3; clone size: .; D gene: TRBD2; V gene: TRBV29-1; CDR3 protein: CSVAGRTDTQYF; CDR3 DNA: TGCAGCGTAGCGGGGCGCACAGATACGCAGTATTTT
J gene: TRBJ2-1; clone size: few; D gene: .; V gene: TRBV3-1; CDR3 protein: CASSQDARSEQFF; CDR3 DNA: TGTGCCAGCAGCCAAGACGCAAGGAGCGAGCAGTTCTTC
J gene: TRBJ2-3; clone size: few; D gene: .; V gene: TRBV7-3; CDR3 protein: CASSSPPGGGVDTQYF; CDR3 DNA: TGTGCCAGCAGCTCCCCCCCAGGCGGCGGGGTAGATACGCAGTATTTT
J gene: TRBJ2-7; clone size: .; D gene: .; V gene: TRBV24-1; CDR3 protein: CATSDSTREQYF; CDR3 DNA: TGTGCCACCAGTGATTCAACTAGAGAGCAGTACTTC
J gene: TRBJ1-5; clone size: many; D gene: .; V gene: TRBV4-1; CDR3 protein: CASSQDFGGNQPQHF; CDR3 DNA: TGCGCCAGCAGCCAAGATTTCGGGGGCAATCAGCCCCAGCATTTT
J gene: TRBJ2-2; clone size: many; D gene: .; V gene: TRBV2; CDR3 protein: CASRVRGDTGELFF; CDR3 DNA: TGTGCCAGCAGGGTCAGGGGGGACACCGGGGAGCTGTTTTTT
J gene: TRBJ2-7; clone size: .; D gene: .; V gene: TRBV6-2/TRBV6-3; CDR3 protein: CASSYEAWRVEQYF; CDR3 DNA: TGTGCCAGCAGTTACGAGGCCTGGAGGGTCGAGCAGTACTTC
J gene: TRBJ1-1; clone size: .; D gene: .; V gene: TRBV2; CDR3 protein: CASSVRTANTEAFF; CDR3 DNA: TGTGCCAGCAGTGTTCGAACGGCGAACACTGAAGCTTTCTTT
J gene: TRBJ2-1; clone size: .; D gene: .; V gene: TRBV5-1; CDR3 protein: CASSLEGGRLGAGLDHSYNEQFF; CDR3 DNA: TGCGCCAGCAGCTTGGAAGGGGGCAGGTTGGGAGCGGGATTAGATCACTCCTACAATGAGCAGTTCTTC
J gene: TRBJ2-5; clone size: few; D gene: .; V gene: TRBV29-1; CDR3 protein: CSVGTSQYF; CDR3 DNA: TGCAGCGTTGGGACGTCCCAGTACTTC
J gene: TRBJ2-2; clone size: .; D gene: .; V gene: TRBV2; CDR3 protein: CASSRSTATNTGELFF; CDR3 DNA: TGTGCCAGCAGTCGCTCGACCGCCACGAACACCGGGGAGCTGTTTTTT
J gene: TRBJ2-3; clone size: few; D gene: TRBD2; V gene: TRBV12-3/TRBV12-4; CDR3 protein: CASIHRLAGDSGYAYF; CDR3 DNA: TGTGCCAGCATTCATCGATTAGCGGGAGATAGCGGATACGCGTATTTT
J gene: TRBJ1-5; clone size: .; D gene: .; V gene: TRBV20-1; CDR3 protein: CSARAKGGRYSNQPQHF; CDR3 DNA: TGCAGTGCTAGAGCAAAGGGGGGCAGGTATAGCAATCAGCCCCAGCATTTT
J gene: TRBJ2-3; clone size: .; D gene: .; V gene: TRBV20-1; CDR3 protein: CSAQMIARSAHQKDTQYF; CDR3 DNA: TGCAGTGCTCAGATGATAGCGAGAAGCGCCCATCAAAAAGATACGCAGTATTTT
J gene: TRBJ1-4; clone size: .; D gene: .; V gene: TRBV12-3/TRBV12-4; CDR3 protein: CASSRLQDPNEKLFF; CDR3 DNA: TGTGCCAGCAGCCGCCTACAGGATCCGAATGAAAAACTGTTTTTT
J gene: TRBJ1-6; clone size: .; D gene: .; V gene: TRBV20-1; CDR3 protein: CSARGPRNSPLHF; CDR3 DNA: TGCAGTGCTAGGGGACCCAGAAATTCACCCCTCCACTTT
J gene: TRBJ2-1; clone size: many; D gene: .; V gene: TRBV15; CDR3 protein: CATSRDPRDSSSYNEQFF; CDR3 DNA: TGTGCCACCAGCAGAGATCCGCGGGATTCAAGCTCCTACAATGAGCAGTTCTTC
J gene: TRBJ2-5; clone size: .; D gene: TRBD2; V gene: TRBV6-6; CDR3 protein: CASSSSSGGQETQYF; CDR3 DNA: TGTGCCAGCAGTTCCTCTAGCGGGGGTCAAGAGACCCAGTACTTC
J gene: TRBJ2-1; clone size: .; D gene: .; V gene: TRBV29-1; CDR3 protein: CSGESYNYNEQFF; CDR3 DNA: TGCAGCGGGGAATCTTACAATTACAATGAGCAGTTCTTC
J gene: TRBJ1-1; clone size: .; D gene: .; V gene: TRBV5-1; CDR3 protein: CASSRQGMEAFF; CDR3 DNA: TGCGCCAGCAGTCGTCAGGGGATGGAAGCTTTCTTT
J gene: TRBJ2-3; clone size: .; D gene: .; V gene: TRBV5-1; CDR3 protein: CASSFLPKSGTDTQYF; CDR3 DNA: TGCGCCAGCAGCTTTCTCCCGAAGAGCGGTACAGATACGCAGTATTTT
J gene: TRBJ2-5; clone size: few; D gene: .; V gene: TRBV21-1; CDR3 protein: CASSKEPRGRETQYF; CDR3 DNA: TGTGCCAGCAGCAAAGAGCCGAGGGGCAGGGAGACCCAGTACTTC
J gene: TRBJ2-5; clone size: .; D gene: .; V gene: TRBV20-1; CDR3 protein: CSARDSGQDGTQYF; CDR3 DNA: TGCAGTGCTAGAGATTCTGGTCAAGACGGGACCCAGTACTTC
J gene: TRBJ2-3; clone size: .; D gene: .; V gene: TRBV12-3/TRBV12-4; CDR3 protein: CASSKGTTDTQYF; CDR3 DNA: TGTGCCAGCAGTAAGGGTACCACAGATACGCAGTATTTT
J gene: TRBJ1-2; clone size: .; D gene: TRBD1; V gene: TRBV14; CDR3 protein: CASSPIQGTHYGYTF; CDR3 DNA: TGTGCCAGCAGTCCGATACAGGGGACACACTATGGCTACACCTTC
J gene: TRBJ2-5; clone size: few; D gene: .; V gene: TRBV29-1; CDR3 protein: CSVGEGLGEQYF; CDR3 DNA: TGCAGCGTTGGTGAGGGGCTAGGGGAGCAGTACTTC
J gene: TRBJ2-7; clone size: .; D gene: .; V gene: TRBV11-2; CDR3 protein: CASSSYGQNVEQYF; CDR3 DNA: TGTGCCAGCAGCTCCTACGGCCAGAACGTCGAGCAGTACTTC
J gene: TRBJ2-1; clone size: .; D gene: .; V gene: TRBV20-1; CDR3 protein: CSATPAYNEQFF; CDR3 DNA: TGCAGTGCCACTCCGGCCTACAATGAGCAGTTCTTC